The rows below give T cell receptor beta chains drawn from one sample of a study of cytomegalovirus exposure and HLA in healthy donors. Here immunoSEQ multiplex PCR was the method, and the copy in TCRdb shows in-frame clones only, minus some. Among about 130,000 clones listed, about 80% were seen once. Sequencing was carried out using PBMCs. All receptors derive from a man aged 25-40 years in good health and CMV-seropositive. Both conserved end residues are trimmed from each CDR3. D genes are given only for firm matches. Clone size is shown for a subset of rows, as once, few, many or a class of expanded clone.

.	TRBD1	TRBV14	TRBJ1-2	ASSPRQGSNYGYT
.	TRBD2	TRBV6-4	TRBJ2-1	ASSTSGSGEQF
once	TRBD2	TRBV19	TRBJ2-2	ASSIGLAGGFYTGELF
few	TRBD1	TRBV10-1	TRBJ2-7	ASRSGGQGADSYEQY
.	.	TRBV6-1	TRBJ2-5	ASSEAGGETQY
.	.	TRBV29-1	TRBJ1-2	SVEAGRATYGYT
.	TRBD2	TRBV27	TRBJ2-7	ASSPLGGSSGQY
.	.	TRBV7-6	TRBJ2-7	ASSFSKQSQDYEQY
.	.	TRBV9	TRBJ1-1	ASSVGEVNTEAF
.	TRBD1	TRBV19	TRBJ2-5	ASSIQTQGAETQY
.	.	TRBV6-5	TRBJ2-2	ASSSISGNTGELF
.	.	TRBV9	TRBJ2-6	ASSVGSGWPSSGANVLT
few	.	TRBV7-2	TRBJ2-3	ASSLQQDTDTQY
.	.	TRBV19	TRBJ2-7	ASSRSDSGYEQY
.	TRBD2	TRBV9	TRBJ2-3	ASSTRRGRASSERWDTQY
.	.	TRBV7-2	TRBJ2-7	ASSLSLSSYEQY
.	.	TRBV27	TRBJ2-7	ASSLGESTYEQY
.	TRBD1	TRBV4-2	TRBJ1-1	ASSQAPGQGSTGTEAF
once	TRBD1	TRBV6-4	TRBJ1-3	ASREGQGPRSSGNTIY
.	TRBD1	TRBV29-1	TRBJ1-2	SVDSRTGAVYGYT
once	.	TRBV5-6	TRBJ1-5	ASSVRLQGYGNQPQH
few	.	TRBV6-4	TRBJ2-1	ASSDSNRSSYNEQF
.	TRBD2	TRBV6-5	TRBJ2-1	ASSRLAGGYNEQF
.	.	TRBV6-6	TRBJ2-7	ASSPATSGSTYEQY
.	.	TRBV7-9	TRBJ2-7	ASSSSSYEQY
.	.	TRBV18	TRBJ1-1	ASSAGTTEAF
.	TRBD1	TRBV5-6	TRBJ1-4	ASSLGTGAVGEKLF
.	.	TRBV21-1	TRBJ2-2	ASRTSRNTGELF
.	TRBD1	TRBV10-1	TRBJ2-2	ASAPGTGTGELF
.	.	TRBV10-3	TRBJ1-1	AIRTSGNTEAF
.	TRBD2	TRBV6-1	TRBJ2-5	ASSEPAGGPQETQY
.	TRBD2	TRBV7-8	TRBJ2-7	ASSTGLAYNSYEQY